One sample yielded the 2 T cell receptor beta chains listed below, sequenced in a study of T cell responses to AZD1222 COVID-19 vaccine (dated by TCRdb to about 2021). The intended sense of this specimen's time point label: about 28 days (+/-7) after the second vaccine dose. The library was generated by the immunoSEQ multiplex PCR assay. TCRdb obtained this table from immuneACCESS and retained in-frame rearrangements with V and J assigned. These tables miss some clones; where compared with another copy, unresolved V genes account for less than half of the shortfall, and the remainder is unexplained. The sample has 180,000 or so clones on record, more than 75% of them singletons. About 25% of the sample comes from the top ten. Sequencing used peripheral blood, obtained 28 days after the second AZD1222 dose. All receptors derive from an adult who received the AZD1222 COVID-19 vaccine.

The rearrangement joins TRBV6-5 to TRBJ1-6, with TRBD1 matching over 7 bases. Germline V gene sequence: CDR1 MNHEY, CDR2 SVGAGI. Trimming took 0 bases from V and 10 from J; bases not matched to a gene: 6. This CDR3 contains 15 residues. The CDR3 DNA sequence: TGTGCCAGCAGTTACTCACCTACAGGGGAATCACCCCTCCACTTT. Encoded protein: CASSYSPTGESPLHF.

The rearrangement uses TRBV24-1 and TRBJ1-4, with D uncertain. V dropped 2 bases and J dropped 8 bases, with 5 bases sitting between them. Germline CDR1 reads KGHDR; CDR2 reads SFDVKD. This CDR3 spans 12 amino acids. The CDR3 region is CATSDYGEKLFF. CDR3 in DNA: TGTGCCACCAGTGATTATGGCGAAAAACTGTTTTTT.